This TCR beta chain is from a study of T cells in Graves' hyperthyroidism and ophthalmopathy. Findings of the study overall: With a median lead of approximately 6 months before onset, the model predicted ophthalmopathy.

In patients aged 18 to 65, hyperthyroidism was newly diagnosed, with duration under 2 months. Amplification targeted TCR beta CDR3 regions from RNA transcripts. RT-PCR in the first round (using the HTBI primer set) targeted the TCR CDR3. MiXCR, run by TCRdb on the multiplex PCR reads, gives a single entry per CDR3 protein. The sample holds approximately 200,000 distinct CDR3 sequences, around 18% seen once. This clonotype appeared many times. Its antigen remains unidentified. Sequenced: blood. This TCR was recovered from a man aged 40-49 years with Graves' hyperthyroidism.

The DNA for the CDR3 is TGTGCCAGCAGCTCGACTAGCGGGGGGTCTAATGAGCAGTTCTTC. Encoded protein: CASSSTSGGSNEQFF. The rearrangement uses TRBV7-9 and TRBJ2-1; 13 nucleotides match TRBD2. Germline V gene sequence: CDR1 SEHNR, CDR2 FQNEAQ (reference sequence). V dropped 4 bases and J dropped 7; count of bases not matched to a gene: 4. The CDR3 consists of 15 residues. Full variable domain (rest looked up from reference TRBV7-9 and TRBJ2-1): DTGVSQNPRHKITKRGQNVTFRCDPISEHNRLYWYRQTLGQGPEFLTYFQNEAQLEKSRLLSDRFSAERPKGSFSTLEIQRTEQGDSAMYLCASSSTSGGSNEQFFGPGTRLTVL.